This record covers a single T cell receptor beta chain. Its antigen is not identified. The CDR3 spans 17 residues. Germline V lookup: CDR1 MGHRA, CDR2 YSYEKL. The data originate from a study of monozygotic twins with inflammatory bowel disease. General observations from the study: Compared with healthy twins, IBD patients shared fewer clonotypes with others, especially with disease activity. TCRbeta inverse Simpson diversity was decreased in IBD patients versus healthy co-twins.

Used for each TCR library was approximately 3.5 ug of total RNA. TCRdb reprocessed the 5' RACE reads and stores each CDR3 protein as one record, lacking DNA. The sample table includes 400,000 to 500,000 distinct CDR3 sequences. The specimen sequenced was blood. This rearrangement joins TRBV4-1 to TRBJ2-2; the D gene TCRdb calls, TRBD2, cannot be checked with no DNA. This clonotype was sampled from a human donor with ulcerative colitis or Crohn's disease, or a healthy co-twin of an affected twin (not recorded which). This CDR3 reads CASSQPGLAGETGELFF.